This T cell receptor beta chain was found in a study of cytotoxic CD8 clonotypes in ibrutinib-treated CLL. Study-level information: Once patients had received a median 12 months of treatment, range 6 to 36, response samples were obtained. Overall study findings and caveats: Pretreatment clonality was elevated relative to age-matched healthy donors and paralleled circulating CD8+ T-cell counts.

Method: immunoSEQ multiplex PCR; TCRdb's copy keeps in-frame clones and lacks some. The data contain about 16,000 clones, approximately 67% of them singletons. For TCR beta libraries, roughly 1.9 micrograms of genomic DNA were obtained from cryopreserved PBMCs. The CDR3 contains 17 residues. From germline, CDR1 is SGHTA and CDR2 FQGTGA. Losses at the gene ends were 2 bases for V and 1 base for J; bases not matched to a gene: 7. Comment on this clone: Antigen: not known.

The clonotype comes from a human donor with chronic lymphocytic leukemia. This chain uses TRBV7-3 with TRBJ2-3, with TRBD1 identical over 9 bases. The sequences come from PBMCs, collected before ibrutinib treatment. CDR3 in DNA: TGTGCCAGCAGCTTAGCCCCCGGGACAGGGCGCACAGATACGCAGTATTTT. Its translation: CASSLAPGTGRTDTQYF.